Listed here are 20 T cell receptor beta chains from one sample, sequenced in a study of T-cell memory formation after mild COVID-19. TCRdb re-called the 5' RACE reads through MiXCR, storing one row per CDR3 protein. The table records some 210,000 distinct CDR3 sequences, approximately 20% of them present only once. Material for sequencing was PBMCs or a T cell subset sorted from them (not recorded which). The receptors were sampled from an adult woman who had mild COVID-19 (a few samples of this study predate the infection). Cell type and time point are not known.

This clonotype was seen a handful of times. V usage is TRBV27 and J usage is TRBJ2-2; perhaps TRBD1 as D (6 bases). The CDR3 is 14 amino acids. Germline values: CDR1 MNHEY, CDR2 SMNVEV (reference sequence). Trimming took 3 bases from V and 13 from J, leaving 18 bases between them. The CDR3 loop reads CASSLGWGHGGLFF. The CDR3 DNA sequence: TGTGCCAGCAGTTTGGGATGGGGACATGGTGGGCTGTTTTTT.

This chain links TRBV20-1 with TRBJ2-1; D is perhaps TRBD1 (6 bases). The V gene's germline CDR1 is DFQATT and CDR2 SNEGSKA (reference sequence). The CDR3 consists of 13 residues. V lost 2 bases and J 7 bases, leaving 12 bases between the germline ends. The CDR3 sequence: CSARHPQGNEQFF. CDR3 nucleotide sequence: TGCAGTGCTAGACATCCACAGGGAAATGAGCAGTTCTTC.

This clonotype was counted a few times. The chain carries TRBV2 and TRBJ2-3; the D is unclear. The germline V gene encodes CDR1 SNHLY and CDR2 FYNNEI. Between the trimmed V and J ends, which lost 4 bases and 2 bases, there was a span of 16 bases. This CDR3 spans 16 amino acids. CDR3: CASSAANGPSTDTQYF. The DNA for the CDR3 is TGTGCCAGCAGTGCCGCCAACGGGCCCTCCACAGATACGCAGTATTTT.

This clonotype has only a few counts. The chain joins TRBV24-1 to TRBJ2-1; 12 positions agree with TRBD2. Germline V CDR1 and CDR2: KGHDR, SFDVKD. V was clipped by 3 bases and J by 7 bases; unmatched bases: 6. This CDR3 is built from 16 residues. DNA of the CDR3: TGTGCCACCAGTGATACCAGACTAGCGGGGGCAAATGAGCAGTTCTTC. Translation gives CATSDTRLAGANEQFF.

The chain combines TRBV7-9 with TRBJ2-3, with D perhaps matching TRBD1 (6 bases). Germline CDR1 and CDR2: SEHNR and FQNEAQ (reference sequence). The CDR3 spans 15 residues. Trimming removed 5 bases at V and 2 bases at J, with 14 bases between. This chain's CDR3 is CASSPLDSYTDTQYF. The CDR3 DNA follows: TGTGCCAGCAGCCCACTGGACAGCTACACAGATACGCAGTATTTT.

This clonotype has just a few counts. The chain has TRBV4-1 and TRBJ2-5; 14 nucleotides align to TRBD2. CDR3 length: 19 residues. V shed 0 bases, J shed 1 base, and the junction held 7 bases outside the gene matches. CDR1 is MGHRA, CDR2 YSYEKL, per germline. The CDR3 is CASSQEPGLAGAIQETQYF. The CDR3 DNA reads TGCGCCAGCAGCCAAGAACCGGGACTAGCGGGGGCAATCCAAGAGACCCAGTACTTC.

In this sample, this clonotype turned up a few times. This chain connects TRBV20-1 to TRBJ2-1; D might be TRBD1 (6 bases). The V and J ends lost 1 base and 10 bases respectively, with 20 bases between them. Per germline, CDR1 DFQATT and CDR2 SNEGSKA (reference sequence). There are 15 residues in the CDR3. This CDR3 is CSARAPRQAVPEQFF. CDR3 nucleotides: TGCAGTGCTAGAGCTCCGCGACAGGCCGTACCGGAGCAGTTCTTC.

This clonotype was observed a few times. V and J are TRBV30 and TRBJ1-6; D perhaps matches TRBD1 (5 bases). Trimming pared 2 bases from V and 9 bases from J, leaving 14 bases between. This CDR3 comprises 14 residues. Germline CDR1 reads GTSNPN; CDR2 reads SVGIG (reference sequence). The chain's CDR3 is CAWSSTAEGSPLHF. In DNA form, the CDR3 reads TGTGCCTGGAGTTCGACAGCCGAGGGTTCACCCCTCCACTTT.

This clonotype was found a few times. The chain combines TRBV5-5 with TRBJ1-3; 9 nucleotides line up with TRBD1. With 3 bases clipped from V and 3 bases from J, the junction kept 13 bases outside the gene matches. The germline CDR1 and CDR2 sequences are SGHKS and YYEKEE (reference sequence). The CDR3 is made up of 18 amino acids. CDR3 residues: CASSSLSGQGMFGNTIYF. The CDR3 nucleotides read TGTGCCAGCAGCTCGCTCAGTGGACAGGGGATGTTTGGAAACACCATATATTTT.

V gene TRBV5-6 combines with J gene TRBJ2-5; D not certain. Trimming cost V 1 base and J 4 bases, with 17 bases left between them. Germline V gene lookup returns CDR1 SGHDT and CDR2 YYEEEE. CDR3 length: 16 amino acids. The CDR3: CASSLLGLGRLETQYF. The CDR3 DNA sequence: TGTGCCAGCAGCTTGTTAGGTCTAGGGCGGCTAGAGACCCAGTACTTC.

The V call is TRBV20-1, the J call TRBJ1-2; D unclear. From germline, CDR1 is DFQATT and CDR2 SNEGSKA (reference sequence). The CDR3 has 14 amino acids. The germline V and J ends were trimmed by 0 bases and 0 bases, with 8 bases remaining between them. The CDR3 reads CSARDPWPNYGYTF. The CDR3 DNA follows: TGCAGTGCTAGAGATCCTTGGCCTAACTATGGCTACACCTTC.

The chain couples TRBV6-5 to TRBJ2-3; tentatively, D is TRBD1 (5 bases). V was clipped by 6 bases and J by 0 bases, with 16 bases between them. There are 16 residues in the CDR3. The V gene's germline CDR1 is MNHEY and CDR2 SVGAGI. The CDR3 DNA sequence: TGTGCCAGCAGAATTACAGGAGCCCTTAGCACAGATACGCAGTATTTT. It codes for CASRITGALSTDTQYF.

The chain combines TRBV6-2 or TRBV6-3 with TRBJ1-3, with 7 positions matching TRBD1. The V gene's germline CDR1 is MNHEY and CDR2 SVGEGT. CDR3 length: 15 residues. The junction had 7 bases not matched to a gene; V was cut back by 8 bases and J by 0 bases. DNA for the CDR3: TGTGCCAGCGCACCGTGGGACAGCTCTGGAAACACCATATATTTT. Amino acid sequence: CASAPWDSSGNTIYF.

The rearrangement links TRBV7-2 to TRBJ2-3; D is undetermined. CDR3 length: 15 amino acids. V was clipped by 5 bases and J by 2 bases, with 14 bases between them. CDR1 is SGHTA and CDR2 is FQGNSA in the germline V gene. The CDR3 coding sequence is TGTGCCAGCAGCCCAGGTGGGGTTTACACAGATACGCAGTATTTT. As protein: CASSPGGVYTDTQYF. The full variable domain, rest sourced from reference TRBV7-2 and TRBJ2-3, is GAGVSQSPSNKVTEKGKDVELRCDPISGHTALYWYRQSLGQGLEFLIYFQGNSAPDKSGLPSDRFSAERTGGSVSTLTIQRTQQEDSAVYLCASSPGGVYTDTQYFGPGTRLTVL.

This clonotype was counted between two and nine times. V usage is TRBV12-3 or TRBV12-4 and J usage is TRBJ1-1; TRBD1 matches at 7 bases. Germline trimming cut 1 base from V and 4 bases from J; bases unmatched to any gene: 6. The CDR3 runs to 15 residues. The CDR3: CASSLELGQSTEAFF. As DNA, the CDR3 is TGTGCCAGCAGTTTAGAGTTGGGACAGAGCACTGAAGCTTTCTTT.

The V gene is TRBV5-1, the J gene TRBJ1-1; TRBD1 matches at 8 bases. Germline V gives CDR1 SGHRS, CDR2 YFSETQ. CDR3 length: 15 amino acids. The V and J ends lost 0 bases and 4 bases, in that order; junction bases with no gene match: 5. CDR3 in amino acids: CASSLGQGWITEAFF. The CDR3 DNA is TGCGCCAGCAGCTTGGGACAGGGGTGGATCACTGAAGCTTTCTTT.

This clonotype has more than one count but fewer than ten. The V call is TRBV12-3 or TRBV12-4, the J call TRBJ2-1; TRBD2 aligns across 14 bases. Trimming at V came to 5 bases and at J to 4 bases, leaving 1 base not matched to a gene. The CDR3 extends over 15 amino acids. The CDR3 sequence: CASSRTSGRYNEQFF. The CDR3 DNA follows: TGTGCCAGCAGTAGGACTAGCGGGAGGTACAATGAGCAGTTCTTC.

There are a few counts of this clonotype. V gene TRBV20-1 combines with J gene TRBJ2-5; the D gene could be TRBD1 or TRBD2 (5 bases each). The germline V gene encodes CDR1 DFQATT and CDR2 SNEGSKA (reference sequence). V was trimmed by 0 bases and J by 7 bases, leaving 21 bases between them. The CDR3 runs to 16 residues. Written as DNA, the CDR3 is TGCAGTGCTAGAGATGTAGCTTTACAGGCCGCGGGGACCCAGTACTTC. Protein product: CSARDVALQAAGTQYF.

The gene calls are TRBV18 and TRBJ1-3; D is unresolved. Germline V lookup: CDR1 KGHSH, CDR2 LQKENI. The length of the CDR3 is 15 residues. V shed 2 bases and J shed 0 bases, with 8 bases lying between them. This CDR3 is CASSPGQDSGNTIYF. The CDR3 nucleotides are TGTGCCAGCTCACCAGGGCAGGACTCTGGAAACACCATATATTTT.

This clonotype has just a few counts. The rearrangement uses TRBV6-1 and TRBJ1-5; no clear D gene. Trimming shortened V by 4 bases and J by 2 bases, and 6 bases separated the two germline ends. The CDR3 sequence is 13 residues long. The germline gives CDR1 MNHNS, CDR2 SASEGT. The CDR3 bases are TGTGCCAGCAGTGGGGGTCGCAATCAGCCCCAGCATTTT. Amino acid sequence: CASSGGRNQPQHF.